This T cell receptor (beta chain) was found in a study of shared clonotypes between healthy human individuals. Notes on the study in general: Read depth was anticipated to influence clonotype sharing among donors.

The donor population consisted of healthy HIV-negative adults with no recent acute infections or vaccinations. V dropped 4 bases and J dropped 2; count of bases not matched to a gene: 0. CDR1 is SGHNT, CDR2 YYREEE, per germline (reference sequence). The CDR3 totals 14 residues. The deep-level immunoSEQ assay was used. Assay: immunoSEQ multiplex PCR; the TCRdb copy retains only in-frame clones and omits some. The sample consists of some 500,000 clones, roughly 78% of them appearing once. As concerns this clone: Its matching antigen is unknown.

The sample taken for sequencing was PBMCs. The chain has TRBV5-4 and TRBJ2-7, with 13 bases matching TRBD2. The clonotype originates from a middle-aged woman in good health. Some clones in this sample may be carry-over from other donors' samples. CDR3 sequence (DNA): TGTGCCAGCAGCACTAGCGGGAGGGCCTACGAGCAGTACTTC. Its translation is CASSTSGRAYEQYF.